This is a list of T cell receptor beta chains from one sample in a study of T cells after yellow fever vaccination. TCRdb recomputed calls from the 5' RACE reads with MiXCR, one row per CDR3 protein. The data contain around 60,000 distinct CDR3 sequences, around 6.2% of them seen just once; the ten biggest clones take up around a third. This specimen consisted of PBMCs, either bulk or a sorted T-cell subset (CD4+, CD8+, memory, or dextramer-sorted; not recorded which), obtained on the day of the yellow fever booster vaccination. The receptors were gathered from a man between 18 and 35 years old who received the YFV17D yellow fever vaccine. The CDR3 runs from the conserved cysteine through the conserved F or W.

>TRBV14|TRBJ2-2
CASSQDLGLNTGELFF
>TRBV4-1|TRBJ1-2
CASSHRTGGDYGYTF
>TRBV2|TRBJ2-5
CASSSKGTDAETQYF
>TRBV12-3/TRBV12-4|TRBJ1-3
CASNNPGNTIYF
>TRBV7-9|TRBJ2-5
CASSLPGAETQYF
>TRBV6-5|TRBJ2-6
CASSYSITGANVLTF
>TRBV11-2|TRBJ2-3
CASSSRGADTQYF
>TRBV7-2|TRBJ2-3
CASSFRLAGPDTQYF
>TRBV7-6|TRBJ1-1
CASSLGRETEAFF
>TRBV18|TRBJ2-7
CASSPLSGSYEQYF